These 27 T cell receptor beta chains were sequenced from one sample in a study of OX40 agonist ivuxolimab in advanced cancers. TCRdb's copy holds only in-frame clones and misses some; the assay was immunoSEQ multiplex PCR. The profile shows approximately 13,000 clones, approximately 80% of them singletons. The sequencing here drew on CD4+ or CD8+ T cells sorted from blood, taken in a trial of the OX40 agonist ivuxolimab. The source is an adult with an advanced solid tumor such as melanoma, head and neck, liver or kidney cancer.

The table lists this clone with a count of one. This chain links TRBV7-9 with TRBJ2-4; D might be TRBD1 or TRBD2, each matching 7 bases. The germline V gene has CDR1 SEHNR and CDR2 FQNEAQ (reference sequence). This CDR3 has 15 amino acids. V shed 9 bases and J shed 9 bases, with 24 bases lying between them. The CDR3 is CASTTSVGTVGIQYF. The CDR3 region has the DNA TGTGCCAGTACTACTAGCGTGGGGACAGTGGGCATTCAGTACTTC.

This chain uses TRBV6-1 with TRBJ2-7; perhaps D is TRBD1 or TRBD2 (5 bases each). Germline V gene lookup returns CDR1 MNHNS and CDR2 SASEGT. CDR3 size: 15 residues. Trimming stripped 4 bases from V and 0 bases from J, with 13 bases between. The CDR3 here is CASSGGREPSYEQYF. The DNA for the CDR3 is TGTGCCAGCAGTGGGGGACGGGAACCCTCCTACGAGCAGTACTTC.

The V call is TRBV4-3, the J call TRBJ1-1, with 7 bases fitting TRBD1. Trimming took 2 bases from V and 1 from J; bases not matched to a gene: 13. The CDR3 is 18 residues long. Germline-derived CDR1 and CDR2 are LGHNA and YSLEER. The CDR3 coding sequence is TGCGCCAGCAGCCAATCGCCCACAGGGGCCCCAGCGAACACTGAAGCTTTCTTT. Protein sequence: CASSQSPTGAPANTEAFF.

The rearrangement uses TRBV11-2 and TRBJ2-6, with D possibly being TRBD2 (6 bases). CDR1 is SGHAT, CDR2 FQNNGV, per germline. Trimming took 1 base from V and 1 from J, leaving 11 bases between them. The CDR3 is made up of 17 amino acids. CDR3 loop: CASSLVSGDSGANVLTF. The DNA for the CDR3 is TGTGCCAGCAGCTTAGTTTCGGGGGATTCTGGGGCCAACGTCCTGACTTTC.

This clone was seen just once. The chain recombines TRBV27 with TRBJ2-5, with unresolved D. The V gene's germline CDR1 is MNHEY and CDR2 SMNVEV (reference sequence). The CDR3 length is 14 residues. Trimming removed 6 bases at V and 1 base at J, with 12 bases between. The CDR3 region has the DNA TGTGCCAGCAGCTTGCTTGGTCCCCAAGAGACCCAGTACTTC. Its protein product is CASSLLGPQETQYF.

The gene calls are TRBV7-9 and TRBJ1-1, with D perhaps TRBD1 (6 bases). The germline V gene encodes CDR1 SEHNR and CDR2 FQNEAQ (reference sequence). The CDR3 has 15 amino acids. Deletions cut 4 bases from V and 9 bases from J, with 21 bases between. The CDR3 loop is CASSSTLKNRDKAFF. The DNA of the CDR3 is TGTGCCAGCAGCTCAACCCTTAAGAACCGGGACAAAGCTTTCTTT.

The rearrangement uses TRBV2 and TRBJ2-5; TRBD2 might be the D (5 bases). Germline loops: CDR1 SNHLY, CDR2 FYNNEI. The germline V and J ends were trimmed by 0 bases and 5 bases, with 13 bases remaining between them. This CDR3 has 15 residues. DNA for the CDR3: TGTGCCAGCAGTGAAGCTGAAGTGGGAGATGAGACCCAGTACTTC. This translates into CASSEAEVGDETQYF.

The chain has TRBV28 and TRBJ1-2, with unresolved D. The V gene lost 1 base and the J gene lost 2 bases, with 8 bases spanning the gap. CDR3 size: 14 residues. Looked up from germline, CDR1 is MDHEN and CDR2 is SYDVKM. CDR3 loop: CASSLYSRNYGYTF. DNA of the CDR3: TGTGCCAGCAGTTTATACAGCAGGAACTATGGCTACACCTTC.

The chain joins TRBV30 to TRBJ2-7, with unresolved D. The germline V gene encodes CDR1 GTSNPN and CDR2 SVGIG (reference sequence). The CDR3 sequence is 11 residues long. Trimming took off 6 bases at V and 0 bases at J, with 6 bases between the two ends. The CDR3 bases are TGTGCCTGCCTCGACTCCTACGAGCAGTACTTC. Protein: CACLDSYEQYF.

This chain uses TRBV7-3 with TRBJ1-2; D perhaps matches TRBD1 (5 bases). CDR1 is SGHTA and CDR2 is FQGTGA in the germline V gene. The CDR3 contains 13 residues. The ends were cut back, 2 bases at V and 5 bases at J, with 9 bases in the middle. In nucleotides, the CDR3 is TGTGCCAGCAGCTTAGGGGGTGATTATGGCTACACCTTC. Its protein is CASSLGGDYGYTF.

This clone turned up a few times. V usage is TRBV30 and J usage is TRBJ2-7; tentative D call: TRBD1 (5 bases). This CDR3 contains 13 residues. Trimming shortened V by 0 bases and J by 2 bases, and 8 bases separated the two germline ends. Germline V gene sequence: CDR1 GTSNPN, CDR2 SVGIG (reference sequence). The DNA of the CDR3 is TGTGCCTGGAGTGTACAACAGGCCTACGAGCAGTACTTC. Translating gives CAWSVQQAYEQYF.

The V and J genes are TRBV30 and TRBJ1-1; D may be TRBD1 (5 bases). V shed 1 base and J shed 8 bases, with 11 bases lying between them. This CDR3 comprises 12 residues. In germline, CDR1 is GTSNPN, CDR2 SVGIG (reference sequence). Here the CDR3 DNA reads TGTGCCTGGAGTGACCAGGGCCTAGAAGCTTTCTTT. Encoded protein: CAWSDQGLEAFF.

The chain recombines TRBV14 with TRBJ2-4; D not resolved. This CDR3 region has 13 residues. Trimming cost V 0 bases and J 5 bases, with 5 bases left between them. Per the germline V gene, CDR1 is SGHDN and CDR2 is FVKESK. The CDR3 sequence is CASSQDLENIQYF. In nucleotides, the CDR3 is TGTGCCAGCAGCCAAGATCTAGAAAACATTCAGTACTTC.

The chain carries TRBV5-6 and TRBJ2-2; D unclear. The CDR3 consists of 12 residues. Trimming took off 1 base at V and 3 bases at J, with 1 base between the two ends. Germline CDR1 SGHDT, CDR2 YYEEEE. The CDR3 is CASSLYTGELFF. CDR3 coding DNA: TGTGCCAGCAGCTTGTACACCGGGGAGCTGTTTTTT. Combining the CDR3 with reference TRBV5-6 and TRBJ2-2 gives the whole variable domain DAGVTQSPTHLIKTRGQQVTLRCSPKSGHDTVSWYQQALGQGPQFIFQYYEEEERQRGNFPDRFSGHQFPNYSSELNVNALLLGDSALYLCASSLYTGELFFGEGSRLTVL.

This chain uses TRBV10-3 with TRBJ2-7; tentatively, D is TRBD2 (6 bases). Germline V gives CDR1 ENHRY, CDR2 SYGVKD. The ends were cut back, 3 bases at V and 4 bases at J, with 10 bases in the middle. This CDR3 spans 13 amino acids. This chain's CDR3 is CAISEGRDYEQYF. The CDR3 DNA reads as TGTGCCATCAGTGAAGGGCGGGATTACGAGCAGTACTTC.

CDR3: CASSLLAEPYEQYF. CDR3 bases: TGTGCCAGCAGTCTTCTAGCGGAGCCCTACGAGCAGTACTTC. The chain is built from TRBV2 and TRBJ2-7, with TRBD2 matching 7 bases. The CDR3 contains 14 residues. The J segment lost 2 bases and the V segment lost 5 bases, leaving 6 bases of the junction unmatched. Germline CDR1 SNHLY, CDR2 FYNNEI. The entire variable domain, with the rest obtained from reference TRBV2 and TRBJ2-7, is as follows: EPEVTQTPSHQVTQMGQEVILRCVPISNHLYFYWYRQILGQKVEFLVSFYNNEISEKSEIFDDQFSVERPDGSNFTLKIRSTKLEDSAMYFCASSLLAEPYEQYFGPGTRLTVT.

This chain uses TRBV18 with TRBJ2-2; unclear D gene. V was clipped by 3 bases and J by 5 bases, with 4 bases between them. This CDR3 region has 12 residues. Germline V gene lookup returns CDR1 KGHSH and CDR2 LQKENI. The CDR3 loop is CASSPGTGELFF. Here the CDR3 DNA reads TGTGCCAGCTCACCGGGTACCGGGGAGCTGTTTTTT.

The chain employs TRBV6-1 and TRBJ1-1; 7 positions match TRBD1. The CDR3 totals 14 residues. Unmatched junction bases numbered 5, after V lost 7 bases and J lost 0 bases. The germline V gene encodes CDR1 MNHNS and CDR2 SASEGT. This CDR3 reads CASTDRAMNTEAFF. The CDR3 DNA reads TGTGCCAGCACCGACAGGGCCATGAACACTGAAGCTTTCTTT.

This clone was seen a few times. V gene TRBV6-1 combines with J gene TRBJ2-7; 14 nucleotides align to TRBD2. The germline CDR1 and CDR2 sequences are MNHNS and SASEGT. This CDR3 spans 15 amino acids. V shed 6 bases and J 3 bases; nucleotides not matched to a gene: 4. CDR3 region: CASRPGLAGGYEQYF. CDR3 DNA sequence: TGTGCCAGCAGACCCGGACTAGCGGGAGGCTACGAGCAGTACTTC.

CDR3 amino acids: CASSHRDRNYEQYF. The CDR3 DNA reads as TGTGCCAGCAGCCACCGGGACAGGAACTACGAGCAGTACTTC. The V call is TRBV7-9, the J call TRBJ2-5; 8 bases match TRBD1. The DNA end is more similar to TRBJ2-7, so the J call may be wrong. The CDR3 length is 14 residues. Germline V gene sequence: CDR1 SEHNR, CDR2 FQNEAQ (reference sequence).

V gene TRBV4-1 combines with J gene TRBJ1-5, with 10 bases identical to TRBD1. The CDR3 loop spans 14 amino acids. With 4 bases clipped from V and 6 bases from J, the junction kept 3 bases outside the gene matches. Per the germline V gene, CDR1 is MGHRA and CDR2 is YSYEKL. The CDR3 is CASSLGTGAQPQHF. The CDR3 bases are TGCGCCAGCAGCCTGGGGACAGGGGCTCAGCCCCAGCATTTT.

CDR3 residues: CSAPRTDTQYF. For the CDR3, the DNA is TGCAGTGCTCCCCGAACAGATACGCAGTATTTT. This sequence joins TRBV20-1 and TRBJ2-3; D is unresolved. In germline, CDR1 is DFQATT, CDR2 SNEGSKA (reference sequence). With 5 bases removed from V and 3 bases from J, the gap between germline ends came to 6 bases. The CDR3 is 11 amino acids.

V is TRBV28 and J is TRBJ2-5, with TRBD2 matching over 10 bases. V was pared by 4 bases and J by 7 bases, with 9 bases of the junction left unmatched. The CDR3 extends over 15 amino acids. Germline-derived CDR1 and CDR2 are MDHEN and SYDVKM. The CDR3, as DNA: TGTGCCAGCAGTTACCCTAGCGGGAGATTAGTGACCCAGTACTTC. Its protein is CASSYPSGRLVTQYF.

The chain links TRBV7-8 to TRBJ2-1, with D possibly TRBD2 on 6 matching bases. The CDR3 spans 15 residues. The V end lost 0 bases, the J end lost 4 bases, and 10 bases lay between the germline ends. Germline assignment: CDR1 SGHVS and CDR2 FQNEAQ. The CDR3: CASSLAAGRYNEQFF. In DNA, the CDR3 is TGTGCCAGCAGCTTAGCGGCGGGACGGTACAATGAGCAGTTCTTC.

This chain uses TRBV7-8 with TRBJ2-5; the D is unclear. TRBJ2-7 explains the end of the DNA better; the J call may be wrong. The CDR3 extends over 13 amino acids. CDR1 and CDR2 from the germline V gene are SGHVS and FQNEAQ. CDR3: CASSLEIPYEQYF. The CDR3 region has the DNA TGTGCCAGCAGCTTAGAAATCCCCTACGAGCAGTACTTC.

V usage is TRBV6-5 and J usage is TRBJ2-1; no reliable D call. This CDR3 has 12 residues. The germline CDR1 and CDR2 sequences are MNHEY and SVGAGI. V was trimmed by 2 bases and J by 7 bases, leaving 6 bases between them. In nucleotides, the CDR3 is TGTGCCAGCAGTTACGGTCCAAATGAGCAGTTCTTC. Translated, it gives CASSYGPNEQFF.

The chain has TRBV27 and TRBJ2-1; 9 positions agree with TRBD2. Germline loops: CDR1 MNHEY, CDR2 SMNVEV (reference sequence). J was trimmed by 2 bases and V by 2 bases; bases with no gene match: 1. This CDR3 is built from 15 residues. CDR3 sequence reads: CASSLAGGTYNEQFF. DNA for the CDR3: TGTGCCAGCAGTTTAGCGGGGGGGACCTACAATGAGCAGTTCTTC.